This T cell receptor (beta chain) was observed in a study of PD-L1 blockade in urothelial cancer. Trimming took 1 base from V and 3 from J, leaving 13 bases between them. This CDR3 is 16 amino acids long. Germline values: CDR1 SGHVS, CDR2 FNYEAQ. This clone was picked up one time. Locally advanced or metastatic urothelial carcinoma was diagnosed in the patients. The table came from immunoSEQ multiplex PCR; TCRdb's copy has only in-frame clones and leaves some out. The sample records roughly 20,000 clones, 80% to 90% being singletons. This TCR derives from a man aged 45 to 65 with urothelial cancer. The sample here was PBMCs, taken around atezolizumab (anti-PD-L1) treatment. J is TRBJ1-5 and V is TRBV7-6; D ambiguous. CDR3 sequence: CASSLGSWADNQPQHF. CDR3 coding DNA: TGTGCCAGCAGCTTAGGATCCTGGGCAGACAATCAGCCCCAGCATTTT.